This TCR beta chain appears in the sequencing data of a study of CD4 T cells in relation to SARS-CoV-2 and coronaviruses. Study overall: TCR beta CDR3s were sequenced after roughly 10-day antigen culture of PBMCs. The restricting HLA molecule for shared crossreactive spike epitopes was mapped.

Overall study results and limits: Pre-pandemic and post-infection samples never came from the same donor.

CDR1 and CDR2 from the germline V gene are SGHRS and YFSETQ. V was clipped by 8 bases and J by 4 bases; unmatched bases: 16. The CDR3 totals 17 residues. Concerning this clone itself: Its antigen is not identified.

TCRdb keeps only in-frame clones here, not all; method: immunoSEQ multiplex PCR. Here the sample spans under 14,000 clones, about three quarters being singletons. Unexposed donor CD4+ T cells date from about 2011-2018, before the COVID-19 pandemic. Isolation of CD4+ T cells took place after less than twelve days in culture. The material sequenced was CD4+ T cells from PBMCs, cultured in vitro. The chain joins TRBV5-1 to TRBJ2-5, with 11 bases that match TRBD2. This clonotype was obtained from a human donor in good health. The CDR3 here is CASSLDLAGGRGETQYF. CDR3 in DNA: TGCGCCAGTTCCTTGGACCTAGCGGGGGGTCGTGGAGAGACCCAGTACTTC.